Shown below are 15 T cell receptor beta chains from a single sample sequenced in a study of CD8+CD57+ T cells in acquired aplastic anemia. Genomic DNA, the template, was used for profiling of the TCR beta VDJ and CDR3. TCRdb redid the calling of the reads with MiXCR, one entry per CDR3 protein. This sample has a few hundred thousand distinct CDR3 sequences, with roughly 50% found just once. All sequencing subjects had displayed CD8+CD57+ cell expansion on flow cytometry. Material for sequencing was sorted CD4+, CD8+, or CD8+CD57+ T cells (not recorded which) from PBMCs. The receptors come from a human donor with aplastic anemia.

The chain uses TRBV14 and TRBJ2-7, with 7 bases identical to TRBD1. The germline gives CDR1 SGHDN, CDR2 FVKESK. The CDR3 runs to 15 residues. Trimming at V came to 2 bases and at J to 4 bases, leaving 8 bases not matched to a gene. The CDR3 region is CASSQPGTARYEQYF. The DNA for the CDR3 is TGTGCCAGCAGCCAACCCGGGACAGCGAGGTACGAGCAGTACTTC.

As for this clonotype: Its ends do not fully match the called genes, so a read error is possible. CDR3 DNA sequence: TGCGCCAGCAGCTCAGGGGAAGGAGAGACCCAGAACTTC. The encoded protein is CASSSGEGETQNF. The chain carries TRBV5-1 and TRBJ2-5; tentative D call: TRBD1 (6 bases). This CDR3 spans 13 amino acids. Germline V gene lookup returns CDR1 SGHRS and CDR2 YFSETQ.

A note on this clonotype: At one end the junction does not follow the germline gene, possibly because of a read error. CDR3 protein: CASRRLAGGDGELLF. The CDR3 DNA reads TGTGCCAGCAGACGACTAGCGGGAGGGGATGGGGAGCTGCTTTTT. V and J are TRBV7-6 and TRBJ2-2; 14 positions match TRBD2. The CDR3 loop spans 15 amino acids. Germline values: CDR1 SGHVS, CDR2 FNYEAQ.

This clonotype was detected ten times or more. J is TRBJ2-5 and V is TRBV7-3; 12 nucleotides match TRBD2. The CDR3 loop spans 15 amino acids. Trimming at V came to 5 bases and at J to 5 bases, leaving 6 bases not matched to a gene. Germline V CDR1 and CDR2: SGHTA, FQGTGA. CDR3 DNA sequence: TGTGCCAGCAGCGTTACTAGCGGGGGGACCGAGACCCAGTACTTC. It translates to CASSVTSGGTETQYF.

This clonotype was seen ten or more times. The J gene is TRBJ2-3, the V gene TRBV10-3; 8 bases are shared with TRBD2. With V trimmed by 5 bases and J by 2 bases, 3 bases remained unmatched. Germline CDR1 is ENHRY and CDR2 is SYGVKD. This CDR3 spans 14 amino acids. CDR3: CAISREGTTDTQYF. As DNA, the CDR3 is TGTGCCATCAGTCGGGAGGGGACCACAGATACGCAGTATTTT.

The chain uses TRBV29-1 and TRBJ2-7; D unclear. In germline, CDR1 is SQVTM, CDR2 ANQGSEA. The CDR3 length is 15 residues. V lost 5 bases and J lost 0, with 17 bases in between. CDR3 in DNA: TGCAGCGTTCTCGGGTGGAGTGGAAGCTCCTACGAGCAGTACTTC. Translation: CSVLGWSGSSYEQYF.

This clonotype was recorded at least ten times. The rearrangement joins TRBV7-9 to TRBJ2-5; possibly TRBD1 for D (6 bases). CDR1 is SEHNR, CDR2 FQNEAQ, per germline (reference sequence). The CDR3 runs to 16 residues. V lost 4 bases and J lost 0, with 15 bases in between. The CDR3 spells CASSSPGRGNQETQYF. CDR3 coding DNA: TGTGCCAGCAGCTCCCCGGGCAGGGGCAACCAAGAGACCCAGTACTTC.

This clonotype has at least ten counts. This chain links TRBV20-1 with TRBJ2-1, with TRBD1 as a possible D gene (5 bases). The CDR3 is made up of 14 amino acids. Germline values: CDR1 DFQATT, CDR2 SNEGSKA (reference sequence). Deletions cut 3 bases from V and 4 bases from J, with 13 bases between. CDR3 amino acids: CSARAPGIYNEQFF. The CDR3 DNA reads TGCAGTGCTAGGGCCCCAGGGATTTACAATGAGCAGTTCTTC.

The CDR3 sequence is CASSPRGMVGTF. The CDR3 nucleotides read TGTGCCAGTAGTCCTCGAGGCATGGTGGGCACCTTC. This chain links TRBV19 with TRBJ1-2; D ambiguous. The CDR3 totals 12 residues. V was cut by 5 bases and J by 13 bases, with 17 bases left in between. The germline V gene has CDR1 LNHDA and CDR2 SQIVND (reference sequence).

The genes are TRBV2 and TRBJ2-5, with 8 bases identical to TRBD1. CDR1 and CDR2 (germline): SNHLY, FYNNEI. CDR3 length: 14 amino acids. The ends lost 7 bases at V and 5 bases at J; junction bases unmatched: 9. CDR3 loop: CASTLTGVGETQYF. CDR3 nucleotides: TGTGCCAGCACGTTGACAGGGGTAGGGGAGACCCAGTACTTC.

The chain recombines TRBV5-5 with TRBJ2-7; D is possibly TRBD1 or TRBD2 (6 bases each). V was trimmed by 0 bases and J by 4 bases, leaving 17 bases between them. CDR1 SGHKS and CDR2 YYEKEE come from the germline V gene (reference sequence). This CDR3 has 16 amino acids. The CDR3, as DNA: TGTGCCAGCAGCTTGGAGGGGGGCGCATCCGCTTACGAGCAGTACTTC. This encodes CASSLEGGASAYEQYF.

This chain links TRBV19 with TRBJ2-7; D possibly corresponds to TRBD1 (8 bases). The CDR3 consists of 15 residues. Trimming removed 5 bases from V and 3 bases from J, with 17 bases in between. Germline V gives CDR1 LNHDA, CDR2 SQIVND (reference sequence). The CDR3 coding sequence is TGTGCCAGTAGTCAACAGGGGGGGGAGCTCTACGAGCAGTACTTC. It codes for CASSQQGGELYEQYF.

Points on this clonotype: A read error may explain this, as a much larger clone is one base away. This chain joins TRBV5-1 and TRBJ2-1, with a possible D match to TRBD2 (5 bases). The CDR3 runs 13 residues. V dropped 0 bases and J dropped 8 bases, with 9 bases sitting between them. Germline lookup yields CDR1 SGHRS and CDR2 YFSETQ. CDR3 loop: CASSLELDDEQFF. Here the CDR3 DNA reads TGCGCCAGCAGCTTGGAACTAGATGATGAGCAGTTCTTC. The variable domain in full, completed from reference TRBV5-1 and TRBJ2-1, reads KAGVTQTPRYLIKTRGQQVTLSCSPISGHRSVSWYQQTPGQGLQFLFEYFSETQRNKGNFPGRFSGRQFSNSRSEMNVSTLELGDSALYLCASSLELDDEQFFGPGTRLTVL.

V usage is TRBV11-3 and J usage is TRBJ2-3, with TRBD2 identical over 13 bases. The germline gives CDR1 SGHNT, CDR2 YENEEA. V lost 5 bases and J lost 2; bases outside the gene matches: 4. There are 16 residues in the CDR3. The CDR3 DNA reads TGTGCCAGCAGCCTGGGACTAGCGGGGCACACAGATACGCAGTATTTT. Amino acid sequence: CASSLGLAGHTDTQYF.

This clonotype has a single count. The V gene is TRBV2, the J gene TRBJ1-2; D is unresolved. CDR3 length: 11 amino acids. V was pared by 9 bases and J by 2 bases, with 7 bases between. The germline CDR1 and CDR2 sequences are SNHLY and FYNNEI. CDR3 DNA sequence: TGTGCCAGACAAGAGAACTATGGCTACACCTTC. It yields the protein CARQENYGYTF.